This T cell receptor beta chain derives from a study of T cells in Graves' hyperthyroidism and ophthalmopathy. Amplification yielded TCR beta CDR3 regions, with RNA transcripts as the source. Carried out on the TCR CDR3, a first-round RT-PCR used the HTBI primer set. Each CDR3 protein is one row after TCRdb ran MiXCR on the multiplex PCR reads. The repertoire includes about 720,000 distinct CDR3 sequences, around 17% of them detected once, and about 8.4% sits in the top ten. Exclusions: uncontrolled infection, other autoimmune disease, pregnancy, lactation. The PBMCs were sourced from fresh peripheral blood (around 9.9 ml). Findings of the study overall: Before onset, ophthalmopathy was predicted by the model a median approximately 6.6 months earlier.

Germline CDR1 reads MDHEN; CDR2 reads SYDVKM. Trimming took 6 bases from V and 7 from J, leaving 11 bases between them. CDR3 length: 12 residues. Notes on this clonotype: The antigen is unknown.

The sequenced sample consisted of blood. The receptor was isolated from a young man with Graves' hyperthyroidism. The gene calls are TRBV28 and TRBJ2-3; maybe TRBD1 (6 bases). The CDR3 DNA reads TGTGCCAGCAGATCACAGGGTAATACGCAGTATTTT. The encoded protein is CASRSQGNTQYF. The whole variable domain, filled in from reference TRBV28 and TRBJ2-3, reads DVKVTQSSRYLVKRTGEKVFLECVQDMDHENMFWYRQDPGLGLRLIYFSYDVKMKEKGDIPEGYSVSREKKERFSLILESASTNQTSMYLCASRSQGNTQYFGPGTRLTVL.